This T cell receptor (beta chain) was sequenced in a study of T-cell memory formation after mild COVID-19. This clonotype was seen only a few times. Its antigen remains unknown. The 5'RACE method, run with constant-segment primers, produced TCR alpha and TCR beta cDNA libraries (carrying sample barcodes and UMIs). TCRdb reprocessed the 5' RACE reads with MiXCR, giving one entry per CDR3 protein. The table shows 110,000 or so distinct CDR3 sequences, with approximately 22% occurring only once. Regarding the study as a whole: Mainly CM and EM harbored the contracting CD4+ clones; mainly EMRA harbored the CD8+ ones.

Germline CDR1 DFQATT, CDR2 SNEGSKA (reference sequence). V was pared by 6 bases and J by 0 bases, with 13 bases between. The CDR3 has 14 amino acids. The chain combines TRBV20-1 with TRBJ2-3, with no clear D. This receptor was obtained from a man between 18 and 35 years old who had mild COVID-19 (a few samples of this study predate the infection). Cell type and time point are not known. Sequenced sample: PBMCs or a T cell subset sorted from them (not recorded which). The CDR3 sequence: CSATITPSTDTQYF. Here the CDR3 DNA reads TGCAGTGCAACAATTACCCCTAGCACAGATACGCAGTATTTT.